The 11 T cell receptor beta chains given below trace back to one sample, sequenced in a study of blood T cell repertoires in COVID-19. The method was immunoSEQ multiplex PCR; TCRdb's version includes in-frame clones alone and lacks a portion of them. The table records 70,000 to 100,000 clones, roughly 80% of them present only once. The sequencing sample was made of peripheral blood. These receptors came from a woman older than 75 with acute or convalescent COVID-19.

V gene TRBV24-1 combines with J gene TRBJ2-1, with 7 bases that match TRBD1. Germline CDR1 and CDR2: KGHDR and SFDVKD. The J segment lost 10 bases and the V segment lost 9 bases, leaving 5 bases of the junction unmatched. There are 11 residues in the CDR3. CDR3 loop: CATGTAWEQFF. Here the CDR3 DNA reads TGTGCCACCGGGACAGCTTGGGAGCAGTTCTTC.

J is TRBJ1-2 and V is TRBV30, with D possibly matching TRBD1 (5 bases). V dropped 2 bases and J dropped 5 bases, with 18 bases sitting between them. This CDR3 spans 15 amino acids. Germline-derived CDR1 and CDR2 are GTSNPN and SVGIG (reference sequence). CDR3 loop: CAWSHAEEGVYGYTF. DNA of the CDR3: TGTGCCTGGAGTCACGCAGAGGAAGGGGTTTATGGCTACACCTTC.

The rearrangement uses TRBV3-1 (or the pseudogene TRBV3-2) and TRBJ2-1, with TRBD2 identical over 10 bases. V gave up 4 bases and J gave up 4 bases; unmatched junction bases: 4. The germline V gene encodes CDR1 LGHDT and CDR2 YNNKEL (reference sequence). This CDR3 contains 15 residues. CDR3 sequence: CASSPSSGGYNEQFF. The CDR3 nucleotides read TGTGCCAGCAGCCCTTCTAGCGGGGGATACAATGAGCAGTTCTTC.

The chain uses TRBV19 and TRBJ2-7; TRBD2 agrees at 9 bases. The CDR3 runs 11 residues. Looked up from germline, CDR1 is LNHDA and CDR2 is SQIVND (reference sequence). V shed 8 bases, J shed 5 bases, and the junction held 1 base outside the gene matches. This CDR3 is CASAGGNEQYF. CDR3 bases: TGTGCCAGTGCGGGGGGGAACGAGCAGTACTTC.

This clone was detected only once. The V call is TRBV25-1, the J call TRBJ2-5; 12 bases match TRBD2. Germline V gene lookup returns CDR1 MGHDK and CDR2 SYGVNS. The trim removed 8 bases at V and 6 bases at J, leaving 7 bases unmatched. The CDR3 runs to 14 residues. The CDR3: CASGTSGGSKTQYF. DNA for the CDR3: TGTGCCAGCGGTACTAGCGGGGGGAGTAAGACCCAGTACTTC.

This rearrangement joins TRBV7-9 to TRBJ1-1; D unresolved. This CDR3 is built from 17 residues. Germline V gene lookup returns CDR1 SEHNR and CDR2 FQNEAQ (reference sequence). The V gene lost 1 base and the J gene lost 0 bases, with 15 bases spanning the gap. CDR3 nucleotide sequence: TGTGCCAGCAGCTTAGTGGGCGCAACTCCCATGAACACTGAAGCTTTCTTT. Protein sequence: CASSLVGATPMNTEAFF.

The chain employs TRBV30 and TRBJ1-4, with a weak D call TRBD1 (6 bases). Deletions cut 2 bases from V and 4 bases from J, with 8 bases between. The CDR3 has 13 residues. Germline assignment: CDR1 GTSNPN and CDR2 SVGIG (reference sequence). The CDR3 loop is CAWSRDNNEKLFF. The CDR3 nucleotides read TGTGCCTGGAGTCGGGACAATAATGAAAAACTGTTTTTT.

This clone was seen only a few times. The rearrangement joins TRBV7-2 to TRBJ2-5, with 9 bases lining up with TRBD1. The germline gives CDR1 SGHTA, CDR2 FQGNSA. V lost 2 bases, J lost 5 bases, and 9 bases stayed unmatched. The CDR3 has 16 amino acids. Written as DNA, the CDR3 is TGTGCCAGCAGCTTAATGTCTCTAGGACAGGGGGAGACCCAGTACTTC. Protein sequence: CASSLMSLGQGETQYF.

The CDR3 DNA reads TGTGCCTGGGACACCCTAGACAGACAACACAACACTGAAGCTTTCTTT. It is translated as CAWDTLDRQHNTEAFF. This chain connects TRBV30 to TRBJ1-1; D perhaps matches TRBD1 (5 bases). Trimming left V 5 bases short and J 2 bases short, with 21 bases between. Germline values: CDR1 GTSNPN, CDR2 SVGIG (reference sequence). The CDR3 extends over 16 amino acids.

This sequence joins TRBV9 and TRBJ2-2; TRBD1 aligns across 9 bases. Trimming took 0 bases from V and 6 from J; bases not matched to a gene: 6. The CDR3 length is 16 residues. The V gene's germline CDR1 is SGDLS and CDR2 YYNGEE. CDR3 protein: CASSVVRDRAAGELFF. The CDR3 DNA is TGTGCCAGCAGCGTAGTCCGGGACAGGGCGGCCGGGGAGCTGTTTTTT.

CDR3 sequence: CASSEGGSTLHF. The CDR3 DNA reads as TGTGCCAGCAGTGAGGGGGGGAGCACCCTCCACTTT. The genes are TRBV6-1 and TRBJ1-6, with D perhaps TRBD1 (5 bases). The ends were cut back, 3 bases at V and 14 bases at J, with 11 bases in the middle. This CDR3 contains 12 residues. Germline V lookup: CDR1 MNHNS, CDR2 SASEGT.